The 8 T cell receptor beta chains given below trace back to one sample, sequenced in a study of neoadjuvant anti-PD-1 for oral cavity cancer. Sequenced by immunoSEQ multiplex PCR; TCRdb stores in-frame clones only, minus some. The sample holds about 14,000 clones, 66% seen once. The sample consisted of PBMCs, taken before nivolumab (anti-PD-1) treatment. These receptors originate from a person aged 40-85 years with oral cavity squamous cell carcinoma.

This clone has more than one count but fewer than ten. The chain uses TRBV5-4 and TRBJ1-2; D possibly corresponds to TRBD1 (5 bases). Germline CDR1 reads SGHNT; CDR2 reads YYREEE (reference sequence). V was pared by 1 base and J by 0 bases, with 7 bases between. CDR3 length: 14 amino acids. DNA of the CDR3: TGTGCCAGCAGCTTGACAGGAACTAACTATGGCTACACCTTC. Translation: CASSLTGTNYGYTF.

The chain couples TRBV29-1 to TRBJ2-7; 9 nucleotides align to TRBD2. Trimming removed 7 bases from V and 5 bases from J; junction bases left unmatched: 9. CDR3 length equals 13 residues. The germline gives CDR1 SQVTM, CDR2 ANQGSEA. CDR3 protein: CSAVSGRGHEQYF. The CDR3 DNA reads as TGCAGCGCCGTTAGCGGGAGAGGCCACGAGCAGTACTTC.

J is TRBJ1-5 and V is TRBV19, with a tentative D call TRBD1 (5 bases). V was shortened by 1 base and J by 1 base, with 20 bases between the two germline ends. CDR3 size: 19 residues. Germline V gives CDR1 LNHDA, CDR2 SQIVND (reference sequence). This chain's CDR3 is CASSIGAGSLHRSNQPQHF. DNA of the CDR3: TGTGCCAGTAGTATAGGTGCAGGGTCTTTGCATAGGAGCAATCAGCCCCAGCATTTT. Full variable domain (outside the CDR3, taken from reference TRBV19 and TRBJ1-5): DGGITQSPKYLFRKEGQNVTLSCEQNLNHDAMYWYRQDPGQGLRLIYYSQIVNDFQKGDIAEGYSVSREKKESFPLTVTSAQKNPTAFYLCASSIGAGSLHRSNQPQHFGDGTRLSIL.

This clone was recorded only once. V gene TRBV28 combines with J gene TRBJ2-3; TRBD1 agrees at 8 bases. V was pared by 5 bases and J by 6 bases, with 7 bases of the junction left unmatched. The CDR3 loop spans 14 amino acids. From germline, CDR1 is MDHEN and CDR2 SYDVKM. The CDR3 bases are TGTGCCAGCAGTACGACAGGGGTAGGGGATACGCAGTATTTT. This codes for CASSTTGVGDTQYF.

This rearrangement joins TRBV7-9 to TRBJ2-7, with D hard to call. The CDR3 loop spans 14 amino acids. Per germline, CDR1 SEHNR and CDR2 FQNEAQ (reference sequence). Trimming cost V 2 bases and J 1 base, with 9 bases left between them. CDR3 amino acids: CASSLPGPSYEQYF. CDR3 coding DNA: TGTGCCAGCAGCTTACCCGGGCCTTCCTACGAGCAGTACTTC.

CDR3 amino acids: CAISEVGLGEKLFF. The CDR3 region has the DNA TGTGCCATCAGTGAGGTGGGGCTGGGTGAAAAACTGTTTTTT. The rearrangement links TRBV10-3 to TRBJ1-4, with D possibly matching TRBD1 (5 bases). Germline CDR1 and CDR2: ENHRY and SYGVKD. This CDR3 contains 14 residues. V lost 2 bases and J 7 bases, leaving 11 bases between the germline ends.

This sequence joins TRBV27 and TRBJ2-1; D may correspond to TRBD1 or TRBD2 (5 bases each). In germline, CDR1 is MNHEY, CDR2 SMNVEV (reference sequence). The V end lost 6 bases, the J end lost 0 bases, and 18 bases lay between the germline ends. This CDR3 has 17 amino acids. CDR3 sequence (DNA): TGTGCCAGCAGCCCTCGGGACGCGGGTGTCTCCTACAATGAGCAGTTCTTC. Protein sequence: CASSPRDAGVSYNEQFF.

This CDR3 reads CASSVRGALPEKLFF. The CDR3 DNA reads TGTGCCAGCAGCGTTCGGGGGGCGCTTCCCGAAAAACTGTTTTTT. The chain combines TRBV9 with TRBJ1-4, with D possibly being TRBD1 (6 bases). V gave up 2 bases and J gave up 8 bases, with 16 bases separating them. Per the germline V gene, CDR1 is SGDLS and CDR2 is YYNGEE. The CDR3 consists of 15 residues.